Presented here are 10 T cell receptor beta chains from one specimen sequenced in a study of metastatic and nonmetastatic thyroid tumors. Each patient came to thyroid surgery without any prior treatment (of any kind). TCRdb reprocessed the PCR reads via MiXCR. The data contain fewer than 35,000 clones, 25% to 35% of them singletons. The sequenced sample was blood. The receptor source for this set is a female donor with papillary thyroid cancer or a benign thyroid nodule (not recorded which). Some clones in this sample may be carry-over from other donors' samples.

The chain couples TRBV5-1 to TRBJ2-1; possibly TRBD1 or TRBD2 for D (5 bases each). The CDR3 has 18 residues. With 0 bases removed from V and 7 bases from J, the gap between germline ends came to 23 bases. CDR1 SGHRS and CDR2 YFSETQ come from the germline V gene. CDR3 sequence: CASSLAEPGTRRMNEQFF. DNA for the CDR3: TGCGCCAGCAGCTTGGCGGAACCGGGGACGCGGCGAATGAATGAGCAGTTCTTC.

The chain combines TRBV20-1 with TRBJ2-2; 7 bases fit TRBD1. The CDR3 covers 17 residues. Losses at the gene ends were 2 bases for V and 7 bases for J; bases not matched to a gene: 16. Germline lookup yields CDR1 DFQATT and CDR2 SNEGSKA (reference sequence). CDR3 DNA sequence: TGCAGTGCTAGACCTCTTGGCACAGGGGATGATGTCGGGGAGCTGTTTTTT. Translated: CSARPLGTGDDVGELFF.

This clone was seen a handful of times. The chain uses TRBV7-9 and TRBJ2-7, with a possible D match to TRBD1 (6 bases). The germline V and J ends were trimmed by 4 bases and 5 bases, with 9 bases remaining between them. Germline-derived CDR1 and CDR2 are SEHNR and FQNEAQ (reference sequence). The CDR3 covers 12 residues. The CDR3 loop reads CASSSTGNEQYF. The CDR3 DNA is TGTGCCAGCAGCTCTACAGGGAACGAGCAGTACTTC.

This clone was seen ten or more times. This rearrangement joins TRBV5-6 to TRBJ1-6, with D hard to call. This CDR3 has 14 amino acids. The germline V gene has CDR1 SGHDT and CDR2 YYEEEE. V was trimmed by 1 base and J by 8 bases, leaving 10 bases between them. The CDR3 DNA reads as TGTGCCAGCAGCTTGCCCGCGTACGATTCACCCCTCCACTTT. As protein: CASSLPAYDSPLHF.

This rearrangement joins TRBV14 to TRBJ2-1, with D unresolved. Germline values: CDR1 SGHDN, CDR2 FVKESK. The CDR3 consists of 16 residues. The ends were cut back, 4 bases at V and 0 bases at J, with 13 bases in the middle. As DNA, the CDR3 is TGTGCCAGCAGCCGGGTCAGATCTCTCTCCTACAATGAGCAGTTCTTC. Amino acid sequence: CASSRVRSLSYNEQFF.

This clone was picked up many times. This rearrangement joins TRBV29-1 to TRBJ2-1; D perhaps matches TRBD2 (5 bases). The CDR3 has 13 residues. Looked up from germline, CDR1 is SQVTM and CDR2 is ANQGSEA. V was clipped by 6 bases and J by 2 bases, with 11 bases between them. The CDR3 nucleotides are TGCAGCGTACGAGGGTTCACCTACAATGAGCAGTTCTTC. Its translation is CSVRGFTYNEQFF.

The chain couples TRBV6-2 or TRBV6-3 to TRBJ2-7; 9 bases agree with TRBD1. J gave up 5 bases and V 10 bases, and 15 bases lay outside the gene matches. Looked up from germline, CDR1 is MNHEY and CDR2 is SVGEGT. The CDR3 covers 15 residues. In DNA form, the CDR3 reads TGTGCCACACACCGAACGGGACAGGGCTTTCACGAGCAGTACTTC. Translated, it gives CATHRTGQGFHEQYF.

The CDR3 protein is CASSTASGTAGGYTF. DNA of the CDR3: TGTGCCAGCAGCACCGCCTCAGGGACGGCGGGCGGCTACACCTTC. V and J are TRBV11-1 and TRBJ1-2, with a possible D match to TRBD1 (5 bases). Trimming shortened V by 5 bases and J by 8 bases, and 21 bases separated the two germline ends. This CDR3 contains 15 residues. Germline values: CDR1 SGHAT, CDR2 FQDESV (reference sequence).

Written as DNA, the CDR3 is TGTGCCAGTTCAGCCGGGACGCCCAGGGATACGCAGTATTTT. Protein sequence: CASSAGTPRDTQYF. The gene calls are TRBV6-1 and TRBJ2-3; D could derive from TRBD1 or TRBD2 (5 bases each). V was shortened by 9 bases and J by 6 bases, with 19 bases between the two germline ends. Looked up from germline, CDR1 is MNHNS and CDR2 is SASEGT. CDR3 size: 14 residues.

The CDR3 nucleotides read TGCGCCAGCGGGGGACAGTCTAACTATGGCTACACCTTC. Residues: CASGGQSNYGYTF. The V call is TRBV5-1, the J call TRBJ1-2; 7 bases align to TRBD1. The CDR3 covers 13 residues. The junction had 3 bases not matched to a gene; V was cut back by 7 bases and J by 0 bases. Germline CDR1 is SGHRS and CDR2 is YFSETQ.